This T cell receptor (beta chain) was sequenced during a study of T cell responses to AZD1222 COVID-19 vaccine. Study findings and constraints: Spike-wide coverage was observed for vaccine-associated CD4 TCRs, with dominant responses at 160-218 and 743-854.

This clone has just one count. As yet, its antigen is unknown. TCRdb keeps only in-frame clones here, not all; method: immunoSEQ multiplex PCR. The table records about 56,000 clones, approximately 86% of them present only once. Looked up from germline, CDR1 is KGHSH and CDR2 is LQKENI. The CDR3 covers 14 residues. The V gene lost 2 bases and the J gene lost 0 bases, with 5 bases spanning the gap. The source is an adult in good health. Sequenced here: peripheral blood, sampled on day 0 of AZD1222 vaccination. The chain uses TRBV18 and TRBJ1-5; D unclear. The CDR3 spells CASSPGVSNQPQHF. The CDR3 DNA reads TGTGCCAGCTCACCAGGGGTTAGCAATCAGCCCCAGCATTTT.